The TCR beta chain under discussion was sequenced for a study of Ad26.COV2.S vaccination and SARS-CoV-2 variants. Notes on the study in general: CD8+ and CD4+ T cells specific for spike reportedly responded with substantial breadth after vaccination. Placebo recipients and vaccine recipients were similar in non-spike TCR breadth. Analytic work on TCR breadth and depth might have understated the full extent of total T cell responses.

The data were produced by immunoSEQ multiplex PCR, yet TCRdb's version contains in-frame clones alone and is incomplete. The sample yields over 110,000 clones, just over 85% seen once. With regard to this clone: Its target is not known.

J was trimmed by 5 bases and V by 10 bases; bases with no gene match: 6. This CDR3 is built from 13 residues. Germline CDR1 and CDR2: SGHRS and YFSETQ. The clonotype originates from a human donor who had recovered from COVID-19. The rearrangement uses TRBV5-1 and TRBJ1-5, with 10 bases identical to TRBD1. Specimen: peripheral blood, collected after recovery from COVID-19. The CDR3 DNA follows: TGCGCCGGCCGGGACAGGGGCTATCAGCCCCAGCATTTT. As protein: CAGRDRGYQPQHF.